These 24 T cell receptor beta chains share one sample of origin, sequenced in a study of T cells in Graves' hyperthyroidism and ophthalmopathy. Authors of the study amplified TCR beta CDR3 regions from RNA transcripts. First-round RT-PCR of the TCR CDR3 relied on the HTBI primer set. TCRdb reprocessed the multiplex PCR reads via MiXCR and lists one record per CDR3 protein. The sample has over 700,000 distinct CDR3 sequences, around 20% seen once. What was sequenced was blood. The receptors derive from a woman aged 50 to 65 with Graves' hyperthyroidism that later progressed to Graves' ophthalmopathy.

This clonotype was counted only a few times. The V call is TRBV4-1, the J call TRBJ1-1; TRBD1 aligns across 8 bases. Germline CDR1 is MGHRA and CDR2 is YSYEKL. This CDR3 contains 18 residues. After removal of 0 bases from V and 2 bases from J, the junction contained 11 bases not matched to a gene. This chain's CDR3 is CASSQDGGQGVINTEAFF. In DNA form, the CDR3 reads TGCGCCAGCAGCCAAGACGGAGGACAGGGAGTTATAAACACTGAAGCTTTCTTT.

This clonotype came up a few times. The J gene is TRBJ1-1, the V gene TRBV7-9; no clear D. The CDR3 is 11 amino acids. Germline loops: CDR1 SEHNR, CDR2 FQNEAQ (reference sequence). V was shortened by 11 bases and J by 4 bases, with 11 bases between the two germline ends. The CDR3 protein is CAVTVFTEAFF. CDR3 bases: TGTGCCGTAACGGTTTTCACTGAAGCTTTCTTT.

The chain carries TRBV20-1 and TRBJ2-5; D call uncertain. The germline V gene encodes CDR1 DFQATT and CDR2 SNEGSKA (reference sequence). The CDR3 is made up of 14 amino acids. V dropped 2 bases and J dropped 5 bases, with 15 bases sitting between them. The CDR3 protein is CSARRGANGETQYF. CDR3 coding DNA: TGCAGTGCTAGAAGAGGAGCGAACGGGGAGACCCAGTACTTC.

This clonotype was detected only a few times. The CDR3 here is CASSGRPPAEQYF. The DNA of the CDR3 is TGTGCCAGCAGTGGGAGGCCTCCGGCCGAGCAGTACTTC. The chain is built from TRBV6-1 and TRBJ2-7, with D perhaps matching TRBD2 (5 bases). This CDR3 has 13 residues. V was shortened by 4 bases and J by 6 bases, with 13 bases between the two germline ends. Germline V gene lookup returns CDR1 MNHNS and CDR2 SASEGT.

This clonotype occurred many times. The J gene is TRBJ1-4, the V gene TRBV11-2; 8 nucleotides align to TRBD1. V was pared by 3 bases and J by 8 bases, with 8 bases of the junction left unmatched. This CDR3 is 15 amino acids long. Germline V gene data show CDR1 as SGHAT and CDR2 as FQNNGV. CDR3 sequence reads: CASSLTGVTGEKLFF. Here the CDR3 DNA reads TGTGCCAGCAGCTTGACAGGGGTAACGGGAGAAAAACTGTTTTTT. Supplemented by reference TRBV11-2 and TRBJ1-4, the full variable domain reads EAGVAQSPRYKIIEKRQSVAFWCNPISGHATLYWYQQILGQGPKLLIQFQNNGVVDDSQLPKDRFSAERLKGVDSTLKIQPAKLEDSAVYLCASSLTGVTGEKLFFGSGTQLSVL.

The table lists this clonotype with many counts. The J gene is TRBJ2-3, the V gene TRBV7-9; D is undetermined. Deletions cut 5 bases from V and 0 bases from J, with 9 bases between. Germline CDR1 is SEHNR and CDR2 is FQNEAQ (reference sequence). CDR3 size: 14 residues. This CDR3 is CASSRRASTDTQYF. CDR3 in DNA: TGTGCCAGCAGCCGCCGTGCTAGCACAGATACGCAGTATTTT.

About this clonotype: This may arise from a read error, as a much more abundant clone is one base away. No conserved phenylalanine or tryptophan is present at the end of the CDR3, so a read error is the likely explanation. This sequence joins TRBV7-2 and TRBJ2-1; 8 bases are a match to TRBD2. Germline CDR1 reads SGHTA; CDR2 reads FQGNSA. The CDR3 sequence is 15 residues long. Unmatched junction bases numbered 5, after V lost 5 bases and J lost 2 bases. In DNA form, the CDR3 reads TGTGCCAGCAGCGTCCGGGGGGGGACCTACAATGAGCAGTTCCTC. Amino acid sequence: CASSVRGGTYNEQFL.

This clonotype was observed many times. This chain links TRBV6-1 with TRBJ1-2; D might be TRBD1 (6 bases). V was clipped by 3 bases and J by 2 bases, with 13 bases between them. CDR3 length: 15 amino acids. The germline CDR1 and CDR2 sequences are MNHNS and SASEGT. The CDR3 DNA reads TGTGCCAGCAGTGACAGGGGCCCCTCAAACTATGGCTACACCTTC. This gives the protein CASSDRGPSNYGYTF.

This clonotype has a handful of counts. The chain couples TRBV10-3 to TRBJ1-2; D remains ambiguous. V lost 1 base and J lost 2, with 11 bases in between. The CDR3 runs to 15 residues. Per germline, CDR1 ENHRY and CDR2 SYGVKD. CDR3 region: CAISEYGRANYGYTF. DNA of the CDR3: TGTGCCATCAGTGAGTATGGACGAGCGAACTATGGCTACACCTTC.

This clonotype was picked up a small number of times. The genes are TRBV3-1 and TRBJ1-1, with unresolved D. In germline, CDR1 is LGHDT, CDR2 YNNKEL (reference sequence). V gave up 0 bases and J gave up 2 bases, with 13 bases separating them. This CDR3 is built from 16 residues. The chain's CDR3 is CASSQDFGASNTEAFF. CDR3 nucleotide sequence: TGTGCCAGCAGCCAAGATTTCGGCGCTTCTAACACTGAAGCTTTCTTT.

The rearrangement uses TRBV20-1 and TRBJ2-3; possible D gene TRBD2, 6 bases. There are 20 residues in the CDR3. V lost 1 base and J lost 0, with 26 bases in between. Germline CDR1 reads DFQATT; CDR2 reads SNEGSKA (reference sequence). Here the CDR3 reads CSARAVASAQNPLSTDTQYF. CDR3 DNA: TGCAGTGCTAGAGCCGTGGCTAGCGCCCAAAACCCCTTAAGCACAGATACGCAGTATTTT.

This clonotype was counted at least ten times. The chain joins TRBV29-1 to TRBJ1-1; TRBD1 matches 11 bases. Germline loops: CDR1 SQVTM, CDR2 ANQGSEA. V lost 7 bases and J lost 11; bases outside the gene matches: 6. The CDR3 loop spans 11 amino acids. The CDR3 spells CSASGQGVAFF. The CDR3, as DNA: TGCAGCGCCTCGGGACAGGGGGTTGCTTTCTTT.

In this sample, this clonotype turned up many times. The chain combines TRBV7-9 with TRBJ2-7; a weak D match, TRBD2 (5 bases). V was cut by 4 bases and J by 5 bases, with 21 bases left in between. The germline CDR1 and CDR2 sequences are SEHNR and FQNEAQ (reference sequence). This CDR3 is built from 16 residues. The CDR3: CASSSARSETTDEQYF. The CDR3 bases are TGTGCCAGCAGCTCCGCCCGCTCTGAGACTACTGACGAGCAGTACTTC.

This clonotype has a handful of counts. The V call is TRBV12-3 or TRBV12-4, the J call TRBJ2-3, with a possible D match to TRBD1 (6 bases). The CDR3 runs 15 residues. V dropped 5 bases and J dropped 4 bases, with 16 bases sitting between them. The DNA for the CDR3 is TGTGCCAGCAGTAGTCCCGGGACATGGGCAGATACGCAGTATTTT. Translation: CASSSPGTWADTQYF.

This sequence joins TRBV6-1 and TRBJ2-2; no reliable D call. The CDR3 consists of 13 residues. Trimming pared 7 bases from V and 4 bases from J, leaving 10 bases between. Per germline, CDR1 MNHNS and CDR2 SASEGT. CDR3 loop: CASTQSFTGELFF. The CDR3 region has the DNA TGTGCCAGCACCCAATCGTTCACCGGGGAGCTGTTTTTT.

This chain links TRBV7-6 with TRBJ1-2; D is perhaps TRBD1 (6 bases). V lost 4 bases, J lost 5 bases, and 17 bases lay in between. The CDR3 is 15 residues long. Germline V gene data show CDR1 as SGHVS and CDR2 as FNYEAQ. The CDR3 is CASSSGGGLFYGYTF. CDR3 DNA sequence: TGTGCCAGCAGCTCCGGAGGGGGGCTCTTTTATGGCTACACCTTC.

This clonotype has more than one count but fewer than ten. V usage is TRBV19 and J usage is TRBJ1-1, with a weak D call TRBD1 (5 bases). V lost 3 bases and J lost 1, with 9 bases in between. This CDR3 has 14 residues. Germline CDR1 and CDR2: LNHDA and SQIVND (reference sequence). This CDR3 is CASSIRVENTEAFF. The DNA of the CDR3 is TGTGCCAGTAGTATCAGGGTTGAGAACACTGAAGCTTTCTTT.

This clonotype was seen only a few times. CDR3 coding DNA: TGTGCCAGCAGCCAAGACTTGACGGAGGGCTACACCTTC. Translation gives CASSQDLTEGYTF. The V gene is TRBV4-2, the J gene TRBJ1-2; D is unclear. V was clipped by 0 bases and J by 8 bases, with 10 bases between them. The CDR3 is 13 residues long. The germline gives CDR1 LGHNA, CDR2 YNFKEQ.

This clonotype was observed many times. The V call is TRBV3-1, the J call TRBJ2-7; tentative D call: TRBD1 (6 bases). This CDR3 has 13 residues. Germline assignment: CDR1 LGHDT and CDR2 YNNKEL (reference sequence). Trimming removed 5 bases at V and 6 bases at J, with 14 bases between. In nucleotides, the CDR3 is TGTGCCAGCAGCACGCTATCAGGGGTCGAGCAGTACTTC. It encodes CASSTLSGVEQYF.

This clonotype has only a few counts. V usage is TRBV20-1 and J usage is TRBJ1-1; tentative D call: TRBD1 (5 bases). Per germline, CDR1 DFQATT and CDR2 SNEGSKA (reference sequence). CDR3 length: 15 amino acids. Trimming removed 0 bases from V and 1 base from J, with 12 bases in between. CDR3 bases: TGCAGTGCTAGAGATGGTGGGGCACCGAACACTGAAGCTTTCTTT. Translation: CSARDGGAPNTEAFF.

This clonotype came up a few times. The chain joins TRBV2 to TRBJ1-5, with a weak D call TRBD1 (5 bases). V lost 7 bases, J lost 5 bases, and 15 bases lay in between. The CDR3 is 14 amino acids. CDR1 is SNHLY, CDR2 FYNNEI, per germline. The CDR3 region has the DNA TGTGCCAGCACCCCTTCGACAGAAGATCAGCCCCAGCATTTT. Its protein product is CASTPSTEDQPQHF. The variable domain in full, completed from reference TRBV2 and TRBJ1-5, reads EPEVTQTPSHQVTQMGQEVILRCVPISNHLYFYWYRQILGQKVEFLVSFYNNEISEKSEIFDDQFSVERPDGSNFTLKIRSTKLEDSAMYFCASTPSTEDQPQHFGDGTRLSIL.

This chain joins TRBV3-1 and TRBJ1-6; no firm D call. Germline V lookup: CDR1 LGHDT, CDR2 YNNKEL (reference sequence). The CDR3 sequence is 14 residues long. V lost 1 base, J lost 7 bases, and 8 bases lay in between. CDR3 sequence reads: CASSQGTENSPLHF. As DNA, the CDR3 is TGTGCCAGCAGCCAAGGGACCGAGAATTCACCCCTCCACTTT.

This clonotype was counted many times. The gene calls are TRBV6-1 and TRBJ2-7, with D maybe TRBD2 (6 bases). Germline V lookup: CDR1 MNHNS, CDR2 SASEGT. Trimming removed 3 bases at V and 5 bases at J, with 14 bases between. This CDR3 comprises 14 residues. This CDR3 reads CASSDLTTRNEQYF. In DNA, the CDR3 is TGTGCCAGCAGTGACCTCACGACTAGAAACGAGCAGTACTTC.

This clonotype has only a few counts. V gene TRBV15 combines with J gene TRBJ2-5, with D possibly TRBD2 on 6 matching bases. V was clipped by 0 bases and J by 5 bases, with 10 bases between them. Germline V gives CDR1 LNHNV, CDR2 YYDKDF (reference sequence). This CDR3 is built from 14 residues. CDR3 sequence: CATSRDRGRETQYF. The CDR3 bases are TGTGCCACCAGCAGAGATCGGGGGAGGGAGACCCAGTACTTC.